This entry is about one T cell receptor (beta chain). Its specificity is not known. The data stem from a study of shared clonotypes between healthy human individuals. Germline V gene data show CDR1 as SGHNT and CDR2 as YYREEE (reference sequence). Trimming at V came to 3 bases and at J to 6 bases, leaving 4 bases not matched to a gene. The CDR3 consists of 14 residues. Only in-frame clones appear in the TCRdb table, and some are missing; sequencing was by immunoSEQ multiplex PCR. The table shows roughly 2 million clones, with approximately 95% occurring only once. Naivety among CD8 cells was defined by CD45RO negativity and positive CCR7 selection, thereby excluding terminally differentiated effector memory CD45RA+ cells. General study results and limits: Despite large depth, rarefaction showed incomplete sorted-subset sequencing.

V usage is TRBV5-4 and J usage is TRBJ2-7, with TRBD1 matching over 12 bases. The sample comprised naive CD8+ T cells sorted from blood. This clonotype was obtained from a man aged 18 to 30 in good health. This CDR3 reads CASSSGTGGGEQYF. DNA for the CDR3: TGTGCCAGCAGCTCCGGGACAGGGGGCGGCGAGCAGTACTTC.